Below, 20 T cell receptor beta chains from the same sample are listed, as sequenced in a study of T cell responses to AZD1222 COVID-19 vaccine (dated by TCRdb to the early 2020s). The method behind the library was the immunoSEQ multiplex PCR assay. The table was pulled from immuneACCESS by TCRdb, which kept in-frame rearrangements only. Such tables lose some clones; where checked, under half of the loss comes from unresolved V genes, and the rest has no known cause. The sample table shows some 130,000 clones, and about 91% are seen once. The ten largest clones take up under 3.5% of the sample. The time point label, as the study defines it: baseline before first vaccination. The source material was peripheral blood, sampled on day 0 of AZD1222 vaccination. All receptors come from an adult in good health.

Only a few counts were recorded for this clone. V is TRBV28 and J is TRBJ1-2; no clear D gene. V dropped 6 bases and J dropped 4 bases, with 6 bases sitting between them. Germline loops: CDR1 MDHEN, CDR2 SYDVKM. CDR3 length: 11 residues. The CDR3 sequence is CASRQFYGYTF. The CDR3 region has the DNA TGTGCCAGCAGACAATTCTATGGCTACACCTTC.

The rearrangement links TRBV6-5 to TRBJ2-3, with D possibly being TRBD1 (5 bases). CDR1 MNHEY and CDR2 SVGAGI come from the germline V gene. CDR3 length equals 13 residues. V was cut by 6 bases and J by 3 bases, with 10 bases left in between. The CDR3 is CASRGRVTDTQYF. The CDR3 region has the DNA TGTGCCAGCAGGGGGCGCGTAACAGATACGCAGTATTTT.

The chain couples TRBV2 to TRBJ2-2; D uncertain. Germline V CDR1 and CDR2: SNHLY, FYNNEI. The CDR3 covers 14 residues. V shed 5 bases and J shed 0 bases, with 7 bases lying between them. CDR3 protein: CASSRGSNTGELFF. The CDR3 nucleotides are TGTGCCAGCAGTAGAGGCTCGAACACCGGGGAGCTGTTTTTT.

The CDR3 sequence is CASSLFSGSPYNEQFF. The CDR3 nucleotides read TGCGCCAGCAGCTTGTTTAGCGGGAGCCCCTACAATGAGCAGTTCTTC. This chain joins TRBV5-1 and TRBJ2-1; 9 bases are shared with TRBD2. V shed 1 base and J 2 bases; nucleotides not matched to a gene: 4. Per the germline V gene, CDR1 is SGHRS and CDR2 is YFSETQ. This CDR3 is built from 16 residues.

The chain recombines TRBV9 with TRBJ2-1; 10 positions match TRBD2. Germline V gene sequence: CDR1 SGDLS, CDR2 YYNGEE. This CDR3 region has 16 residues. V shed 0 bases and J 8 bases; nucleotides not matched to a gene: 8. CDR3 bases: TGTGCCAGCAGCGTAGCTCGGCAGCGGGAGGGGGATGAGCAGTTCTTC. Amino acid sequence: CASSVARQREGDEQFF.

The rearrangement links TRBV24-1 to TRBJ1-5; D is unclear. This CDR3 contains 14 residues. V was trimmed by 5 bases and J by 0 bases, leaving 7 bases between them. CDR1 KGHDR and CDR2 SFDVKD come from the germline V gene. The CDR3 reads CATSVRSSNQPQHF. CDR3 DNA: TGTGCCACCAGTGTCCGAAGTAGCAATCAGCCCCAGCATTTT.

This chain joins TRBV7-9 and TRBJ1-2; D may be TRBD1 (5 bases). Between the trimmed V and J ends, which lost 2 bases and 0 bases, there was a span of 13 bases. Germline CDR1 and CDR2: SEHNR and FQNEAQ (reference sequence). This CDR3 is 16 amino acids long. The DNA for the CDR3 is TGTGCCAGCAGCTTAAGGGGAGGGGCTACTAACTATGGCTACACCTTC. Translation: CASSLRGGATNYGYTF.

V is TRBV25-1 and J is TRBJ2-2; D is undetermined. V lost 5 bases, J lost 7 bases, and 14 bases lay in between. The CDR3 sequence is 14 residues long. CDR1 and CDR2 (germline): MGHDK, SYGVNS. The CDR3 loop is CASSSLLNHGELFF. DNA of the CDR3: TGTGCCAGCAGTTCCCTATTGAACCACGGGGAGCTGTTTTTT. Full variable domain (outside the CDR3, taken from reference TRBV25-1 and TRBJ2-2): EADIYQTPRYLVIGTGKKITLECSQTMGHDKMYWYQQDPGMELHLIHYSYGVNSTEKGDLSSESTVSRIRTEHFPLTLESARPSHTSQYLCASSSLLNHGELFFGEGSRLTVL.

The chain carries TRBV2 and TRBJ2-7; D gene ambiguous. The CDR3 loop spans 11 amino acids. Looked up from germline, CDR1 is SNHLY and CDR2 is FYNNEI. V shed 7 bases and J shed 3 bases, with 7 bases lying between them. The CDR3 DNA reads TGTGCCAGCAAGGCAGTCTACGAGCAGTACTTC. Protein product: CASKAVYEQYF.

The chain recombines TRBV5-1 with TRBJ1-1, with D unclear. The CDR3 consists of 14 residues. V shed 6 bases and J shed 1 base, with 13 bases lying between them. The germline V gene has CDR1 SGHRS and CDR2 YFSETQ. The CDR3 is CASNRGGPNTEAFF. As DNA, the CDR3 is TGCGCCAGCAATCGGGGAGGGCCGAACACTGAAGCTTTCTTT. Looking up the rest from reference TRBV5-1 and TRBJ1-1 gives the full variable domain: KAGVTQTPRYLIKTRGQQVTLSCSPISGHRSVSWYQQTPGQGLQFLFEYFSETQRNKGNFPGRFSGRQFSNSRSEMNVSTLELGDSALYLCASNRGGPNTEAFFGQGTRLTVV.

This chain links TRBV19 with TRBJ1-3; D is unresolved. This CDR3 comprises 15 residues. The germline V gene encodes CDR1 LNHDA and CDR2 SQIVND (reference sequence). V was pared by 6 bases and J by 0 bases, with 12 bases between. As DNA, the CDR3 is TGTGCCAGTAGACCCATCTCCTACTCTGGAAACACCATATATTTT. It translates to CASRPISYSGNTIYF.

This clone was recorded once. The chain is built from TRBV2 and TRBJ2-3; D is undetermined. This CDR3 region has 14 residues. The germline gives CDR1 SNHLY, CDR2 FYNNEI. V was cut by 7 bases and J by 6 bases, with 17 bases left in between. The CDR3 loop reads CASIDLTPADTQYF. The CDR3 nucleotides read TGTGCCAGCATCGACTTGACTCCAGCCGATACGCAGTATTTT.

The chain uses TRBV5-1 and TRBJ2-7, with TRBD2 matching over 8 bases. The V gene end was trimmed by 7 bases and the J gene end by 2 bases; junction bases not matched to a gene: 8. This CDR3 is 14 amino acids long. CDR1 is SGHRS and CDR2 is YFSETQ in the germline V gene. The CDR3 region has the DNA TGCGCCAGCGCTCAAGCGGGAGACACCTACGAGCAGTACTTC. It translates to CASAQAGDTYEQYF.

V is TRBV27 and J is TRBJ1-1; D possibly corresponds to TRBD1 (5 bases). The germline CDR1 and CDR2 sequences are MNHEY and SMNVEV (reference sequence). Trimming removed 6 bases at V and 1 base at J, with 12 bases between. There are 14 residues in the CDR3. CDR3 nucleotide sequence: TGTGCCAGCAGCCGCTTGGGGGGGAACACTGAAGCTTTCTTT. Encoded protein: CASSRLGGNTEAFF.

This chain connects TRBV5-1 to TRBJ2-3; 9 positions match TRBD2. CDR1 is SGHRS, CDR2 YFSETQ, per germline. Losses at the gene ends were 0 bases for V and 2 bases for J; bases not matched to a gene: 4. This CDR3 contains 16 residues. In nucleotides, the CDR3 is TGCGCCAGCAGCTTGGAGGGACTAGCACACACAGATACGCAGTATTTT. Translating it yields CASSLEGLAHTDTQYF.

This rearrangement joins TRBV21-1 to TRBJ2-7. TRBV21-1 is shown as a pseudogene. The CDR3 is 14 amino acids. CDR3 region: CASSTRDQRYEQYF. The CDR3 DNA reads TGTGCCAGCAGCACCCGGGACCAACGCTACGAGCAGTACTTC.

The chain employs TRBV7-9 and TRBJ2-3; maybe TRBD1 (6 bases). V lost 6 bases, J lost 6 bases, and 19 bases lay in between. The CDR3 runs to 15 residues. Germline CDR1 reads SEHNR; CDR2 reads FQNEAQ (reference sequence). The chain's CDR3 is CASRKGDILRDTQYF. The CDR3 coding sequence is TGTGCCAGCAGAAAGGGGGACATTCTTAGGGATACGCAGTATTTT.

This rearrangement joins TRBV18 to TRBJ1-2; D is unclear. The CDR3 has 16 residues. The V gene lost 3 bases and the J gene lost 4 bases, with 18 bases spanning the gap. Germline CDR1 and CDR2: KGHSH and LQKENI. The CDR3 spells CASSPRKTGVTYGYTF. The CDR3 DNA is TGTGCCAGCTCACCCCGCAAAACGGGAGTAACCTATGGCTACACCTTC.

The chain recombines TRBV7-2 with TRBJ2-7; 13 nucleotides line up with TRBD2. This CDR3 spans 16 amino acids. Germline trimming cut 5 bases from V and 1 base from J; bases unmatched to any gene: 5. Germline CDR1 is SGHTA and CDR2 is FQGNSA. CDR3 DNA: TGTGCCAGCAGCCCCTGGACTAGCGGGAGTTCCTACGAGCAGTACTTC. This sequence encodes CASSPWTSGSSYEQYF.

The chain couples TRBV27 to TRBJ1-6, with TRBD1 identical over 9 bases. Germline CDR1 reads MNHEY; CDR2 reads SMNVEV (reference sequence). The CDR3 extends over 14 amino acids. V shed 6 bases, J shed 7 bases, and the junction held 4 bases outside the gene matches. The CDR3 loop is CASRYRGQNSPLHF. The CDR3 DNA sequence: TGTGCCAGCAGATACAGGGGGCAGAATTCACCCCTCCACTTT.